Presented here are 19 T cell receptor beta chains from one specimen sequenced in a study of T cell responses to AZD1222 COVID-19 vaccine. The protocol was immunoSEQ multiplex PCR, while the TCRdb copy is restricted to in-frame clones and leaves out a portion. The table records some 150,000 clones, about 87% of them present only once. The sample was peripheral blood, taken on day 0 of AZD1222 vaccination. These receptors were taken from an adult in good health.

The gene calls are TRBV5-1 and TRBJ1-6, with D perhaps matching TRBD1 (5 bases). Trimming took off 4 bases at V and 8 bases at J, with 16 bases between the two ends. CDR3 length: 15 residues. The germline V gene encodes CDR1 SGHRS and CDR2 YFSETQ. For the CDR3, the DNA is TGCGCCAGCAGCCTTTTCCAGGGTGATGATTCACCCCTCCACTTT. It yields the protein CASSLFQGDDSPLHF.

The chain employs TRBV7-9 and TRBJ2-4, with 7 bases lining up with TRBD1. With 5 bases clipped from V and 9 bases from J, the junction kept 10 bases outside the gene matches. Germline V gives CDR1 SEHNR, CDR2 FQNEAQ (reference sequence). The CDR3 has 14 residues. The DNA for the CDR3 is TGTGCCAGCAGCCCCGGGACAGTGGGTAGCATTCAGTACTTC. Translated, it gives CASSPGTVGSIQYF. Supplemented by reference TRBV7-9 and TRBJ2-4, the full variable domain reads DTGVSQNPRHKITKRGQNVTFRCDPISEHNRLYWYRQTLGQGPEFLTYFQNEAQLEKSRLLSDRFSAERPKGSFSTLEIQRTEQGDSAMYLCASSPGTVGSIQYFGAGTRLSVL.

This chain links TRBV6-4 with TRBJ1-2; D is undetermined. Per the germline V gene, CDR1 is MRHNA and CDR2 is SNTAGT. V shed 8 bases and J shed 4 bases, with 17 bases lying between them. The CDR3 runs 14 residues. As DNA, the CDR3 is TGTGCCAGCGCAGAAAGCGGCCTGGGCTATGGCTACACCTTC. It codes for CASAESGLGYGYTF.

The chain links TRBV5-4 to TRBJ2-3; possible D gene TRBD1, 5 bases. CDR1 is SGHNT, CDR2 YYREEE, per germline (reference sequence). The CDR3 is 15 amino acids. V lost 0 bases to trimming and J lost 6 bases, with 14 bases between them. The CDR3 DNA follows: TGTGCCAGCAGCTTGGAGGGGCCCTGGGGTGATACGCAGTATTTT. It is translated as CASSLEGPWGDTQYF.

This rearrangement joins TRBV15 to TRBJ2-6; D perhaps matches TRBD2 (5 bases). CDR1 is LNHNV and CDR2 is YYDKDF in the germline V gene (reference sequence). This CDR3 region has 18 residues. V shed 5 bases and J shed 0 bases, with 17 bases lying between them. The CDR3 loop reads CATSPKRTSLSGANVLTF. In nucleotides, the CDR3 is TGTGCCACCAGCCCCAAGCGGACTTCCCTCTCTGGGGCCAACGTCCTGACTTTC.

This clone came up a few times. This same CDR3 is encoded by further DNA sequences in the sample. The chain couples TRBV7-2 to TRBJ2-7; D is unresolved. CDR1 SGHTA and CDR2 FQGNSA come from the germline V gene. V was shortened by 0 bases and J by 0 bases, with 12 bases between the two germline ends. CDR3 length equals 16 residues. The CDR3 loop is CASSLAPNPSSYEQYF. The CDR3 coding sequence is TGTGCCAGCAGCTTAGCGCCCAATCCGAGCTCCTACGAGCAGTACTTC.

This clone was seen more than once but under ten times. The chain uses TRBV5-1 and TRBJ2-7; no reliable D call. The CDR3 loop spans 14 amino acids. V lost 0 bases, J lost 2 bases, and 9 bases lay in between. Per germline, CDR1 SGHRS and CDR2 YFSETQ. DNA for the CDR3: TGCGCCAGCAGCTTGGTGGTACTCCCCTACGAGCAGTACTTC. It codes for CASSLVVLPYEQYF. Based on the CDR3 plus reference TRBV5-1 and TRBJ2-7, the full variable domain is KAGVTQTPRYLIKTRGQQVTLSCSPISGHRSVSWYQQTPGQGLQFLFEYFSETQRNKGNFPGRFSGRQFSNSRSEMNVSTLELGDSALYLCASSLVVLPYEQYFGPGTRLTVT.

CDR3 bases: TGTGCCAGCAGCGCCGAGGGGGGACAGGCCTCGATATATTTT. Its translation: CASSAEGGQASIYF. The chain uses TRBV9 and TRBJ1-3, with 8 bases fitting TRBD1. The CDR3 is 14 residues long. Germline lookup yields CDR1 SGDLS and CDR2 YYNGEE. V lost 3 bases, J lost 13 bases, and 12 bases stayed unmatched.

This clone was picked up a small number of times. The chain employs TRBV2 and TRBJ1-4; D unclear. This CDR3 has 14 residues. Trimming cost V 10 bases and J 0 bases, with 12 bases left between them. Germline V gives CDR1 SNHLY, CDR2 FYNNEI. CDR3 amino acids: CAMHDGTTNEKLFF. The CDR3 region has the DNA TGTGCCATGCACGACGGAACAACTAATGAAAAACTGTTTTTT.

The CDR3 DNA follows: TGTGCCAGCAGTTATGGACAGTCTTGGAATGAGCAGTTCTTC. Protein: CASSYGQSWNEQFF. This chain joins TRBV11-3 and TRBJ2-1, with a tentative D call TRBD1 (6 bases). V was pared by 6 bases and J by 7 bases, with 16 bases between. The CDR3 runs to 14 residues. Per germline, CDR1 SGHNT and CDR2 YENEEA.

V usage is TRBV30 and J usage is TRBJ1-3; no firm D call. The ends were cut back, 4 bases at V and 0 bases at J, with 13 bases in the middle. In germline, CDR1 is GTSNPN, CDR2 SVGIG (reference sequence). The CDR3 totals 15 residues. The CDR3 nucleotides read TGTGCCTGGACCGACCAAGAAACCTCTGGAAACACCATATATTTT. Translating it yields CAWTDQETSGNTIYF.

This chain links TRBV9 with TRBJ2-7, with TRBD2 identical over 8 bases. Germline lookup yields CDR1 SGDLS and CDR2 YYNGEE. V trimming: 4 bases; J trimming: 5 bases; junction bases outside the gene matches: 8. The CDR3 is made up of 14 amino acids. The CDR3, as DNA: TGTGCCAGCAGCCCCGGGGGGGGCCTGAACGAGCAGTACTTC. Translating gives CASSPGGGLNEQYF.

This chain uses TRBV11-2 with TRBJ2-3; D tentatively reads TRBD1 or TRBD2 (5 bases each). In germline, CDR1 is SGHAT, CDR2 FQNNGV. With 4 bases removed from V and 1 base from J, the gap between germline ends came to 18 bases. This CDR3 has 17 amino acids. As DNA, the CDR3 is TGTGCCAGCAGCTCGTGGCCGGCGAGGGGTGGCACAGATACGCAGTATTTT. It yields the protein CASSSWPARGGTDTQYF.

This clone was counted at least ten times. The chain combines TRBV7-2 with TRBJ1-6, with 9 bases matching TRBD1. Germline CDR1 SGHTA, CDR2 FQGNSA. V lost 5 bases and J lost 8; bases outside the gene matches: 4. There are 14 residues in the CDR3. Here the CDR3 DNA reads TGTGCCAGCAGCCACGGACAGGGGCATTCACCCCTCCACTTT. Translation gives CASSHGQGHSPLHF.

Notes on this clone: The same CDR3 can be traced to other DNA sequences in this sample. This rearrangement joins TRBV7-9 to TRBJ1-3; TRBD1 might be the D (6 bases). Trimming shortened V by 5 bases and J by 4 bases, and 15 bases separated the two germline ends. Per the germline V gene, CDR1 is SEHNR and CDR2 is FQNEAQ (reference sequence). The CDR3 is made up of 15 amino acids. CDR3 in DNA: TGTGCCAGCAGCCGAGACAGGCTTTCGGGAAACACCATATATTTT. Amino acid sequence: CASSRDRLSGNTIYF.

V is TRBV7-2 and J is TRBJ1-2; possible D gene TRBD1, 5 bases. Germline V gene data show CDR1 as SGHTA and CDR2 as FQGNSA. The CDR3 is made up of 14 amino acids. The V end was cut by 5 bases, the J end by 2 bases, with 12 bases between. CDR3 nucleotides: TGTGCCAGCAGCCCCGGGACCCGGAACTATGGCTACACCTTC. This encodes CASSPGTRNYGYTF.

J is TRBJ1-1 and V is TRBV7-5; the table's TRBD1 call for D was not verified on the DNA. TRBV7-5 counts as a pseudogene. The CDR3 is 21 residues long. Here the CDR3 reads CARSSLSPPGRYRGMNTEAFF. DNA of the CDR3: TGTGCCAGAAGCTCCTTAAGCCCACCGGGGCGGTATAGGGGGATGAACACTGAAGCTTTCTTT.

The chain links TRBV5-1 to TRBJ1-6; 9 bases agree with TRBD1. After removal of 0 bases from V and 6 bases from J, the junction contained 7 bases not matched to a gene. Germline CDR1 and CDR2: SGHRS and YFSETQ. The CDR3 loop spans 17 amino acids. In DNA, the CDR3 is TGCGCCAGCAGCTTGGCCGTACCGGGACAGGGTAATTCACCCCTCCACTTT. Encoded protein: CASSLAVPGQGNSPLHF.

This rearrangement joins TRBV6-5 to TRBJ1-1; D remains ambiguous. The CDR3 sequence is 13 residues long. Per the germline V gene, CDR1 is MNHEY and CDR2 is SVGAGI. The V end was cut by 8 bases, the J end by 7 bases, with 17 bases between. Written as DNA, the CDR3 is TGTGCCAGCCACGTCGCCGATCGGGGTGAAGCTTTCTTT. Encoded protein: CASHVADRGEAFF.